The clone carrying this T cell receptor beta chain was detected many times. Its antigen is still unknown. This sample was included in a study of regulatory T cells in long-lasting Graves disease. Study context: New Graves' disease cases had less than 3 months of antithyroid drugs. Regarding the study as a whole: Persistent patients had more shared public clonotypes (approximately 2,700) than new patients (966).

CDR3 regions were amplified by Arm-PCR using iRepertoire HTBI primers to build TCR beta libraries. A single record per CDR3 protein comes from TCRdb applying MiXCR to the multiplex PCR reads. The table shows about 530,000 distinct CDR3 sequences, with more than 15% occurring only once. Trimming left V 5 bases short and J 8 bases short, with 19 bases between. CDR3 length: 15 residues. Germline assignment: CDR1 MDHEN and CDR2 SYDVKM. Time point reported: newly diagnosed GD, antithyroid drugs for less than 3 months. Isolated PBMC RNA provided the starting material for the TCR library. Another study also made use of these data, one on T cells in Graves' hyperthyroidism and ophthalmopathy. That publication notes: Graves' hyperthyroidism is called stable when ophthalmopathy does not progress within 18 months.

Sample: peripheral blood mononuclear cells (PBMCs), taken at new diagnosis, from a patient treated with antithyroid drugs. This chain uses TRBV28 with TRBJ2-1, with no clear D. The sequence came from a woman aged 35-65 years with Graves disease. The DNA for the CDR3 is TGTGCCAGCAGTCCCGCTTACGAAGGTCGCCATGAGCAGTTCTTC. Its protein is CASSPAYEGRHEQFF.